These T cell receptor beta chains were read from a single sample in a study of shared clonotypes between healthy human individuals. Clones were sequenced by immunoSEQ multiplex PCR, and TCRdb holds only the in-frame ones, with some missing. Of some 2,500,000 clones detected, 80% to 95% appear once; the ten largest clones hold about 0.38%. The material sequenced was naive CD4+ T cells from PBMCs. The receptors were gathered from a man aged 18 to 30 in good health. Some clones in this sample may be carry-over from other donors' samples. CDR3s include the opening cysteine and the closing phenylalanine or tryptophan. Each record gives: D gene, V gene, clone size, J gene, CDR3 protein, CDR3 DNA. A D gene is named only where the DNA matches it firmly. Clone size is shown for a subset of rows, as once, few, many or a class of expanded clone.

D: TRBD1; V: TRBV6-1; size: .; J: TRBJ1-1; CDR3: CASSDQTGFTEAFF; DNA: TGTGCCAGCAGCGACCAGACAGGGTTCACTGAAGCTTTCTTT
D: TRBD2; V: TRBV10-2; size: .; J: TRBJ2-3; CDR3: CASRIAGEVTDTQYF; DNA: TGCGCCAGCAGGATAGCGGGAGAGGTCACAGATACGCAGTATTTT
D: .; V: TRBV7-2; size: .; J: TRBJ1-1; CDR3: CASSGQGNTEAFF; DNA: TGTGCCAGCAGCGGGCAGGGGAACACTGAAGCTTTCTTT
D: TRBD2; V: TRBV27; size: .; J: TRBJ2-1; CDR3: CASIAPSGRSSSYNEQFF; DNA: TGTGCCAGCATTGCGCCTAGCGGGAGGTCTAGCTCCTACAATGAGCAGTTCTTC
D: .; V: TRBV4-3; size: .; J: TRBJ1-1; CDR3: CASGRRNTEAFF; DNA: TGCGCCAGCGGCAGGAGAAACACTGAAGCTTTCTTT
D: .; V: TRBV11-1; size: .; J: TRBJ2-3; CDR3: CASSLGASTYTQYF; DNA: TGTGCCAGCAGCTTAGGGGCCAGCACTTATACGCAGTATTTT
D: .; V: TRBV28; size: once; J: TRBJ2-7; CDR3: CASSLWSSYEQYF; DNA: TGTGCCAGCAGTTTATGGTCATCCTACGAGCAGTACTTC
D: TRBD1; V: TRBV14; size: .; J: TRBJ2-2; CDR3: CASSQDWWDSNTGELFF; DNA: TGTGCCAGCAGCCAAGATTGGTGGGACAGCAACACCGGGGAGCTGTTTTTT
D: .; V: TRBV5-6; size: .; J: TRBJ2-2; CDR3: CASSLVPGELFF; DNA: TGTGCCAGCAGCTTGGTTCCCGGGGAGCTGTTTTTT
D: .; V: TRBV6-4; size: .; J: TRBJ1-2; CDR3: CASSVGGGSYGYTF; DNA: TGTGCCAGCAGTGTCGGGGGAGGTAGCTATGGCTACACCTTC
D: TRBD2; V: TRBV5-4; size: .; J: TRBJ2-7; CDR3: CASSPPASGRFPSPYEQYF; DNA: TGTGCCAGCAGCCCCCCGGCTAGCGGGAGGTTTCCTTCCCCTTACGAGCAGTACTTC
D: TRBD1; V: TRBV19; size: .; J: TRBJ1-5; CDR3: CASSENRDRGRRPQHF; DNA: TGTGCCAGTAGCGAAAACCGGGACAGGGGCCGCCGGCCCCAGCATTTT
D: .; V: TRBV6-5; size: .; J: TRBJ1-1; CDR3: CASSYSIQPWPAFF; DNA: TGTGCCAGCAGTTACTCGATCCAGCCGTGGCCAGCTTTCTTT
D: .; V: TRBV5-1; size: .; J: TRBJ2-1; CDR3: CASSLAGRFYNEQFF; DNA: TGCGCCAGCAGCTTGGCTGGTAGATTCTACAATGAGCAGTTCTTC
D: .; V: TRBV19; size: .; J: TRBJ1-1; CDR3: CASSHIGPGALEAFF; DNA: TGTGCCAGTAGCCACATTGGTCCCGGGGCCTTAGAAGCTTTCTTT
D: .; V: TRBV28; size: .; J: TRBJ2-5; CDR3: CASSTFLRPGMAQYF; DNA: TGTGCCAGCAGTACTTTCCTGCGGCCGGGGATGGCCCAGTACTTC
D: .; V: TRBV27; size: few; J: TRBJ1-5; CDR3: CASSALNQPQHF; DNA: TGTGCCAGCAGTGCACTAAATCAGCCCCAGCATTTT
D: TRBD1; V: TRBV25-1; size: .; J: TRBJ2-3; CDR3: CASSPSRPNRGSTDTQYF; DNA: TGTGCCAGCAGTCCATCAAGGCCCAACAGGGGGAGCACAGATACGCAGTATTTT
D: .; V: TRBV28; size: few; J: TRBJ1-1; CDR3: CASSSFTEAFF; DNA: TGTGCCAGTTCGTCGTTCACTGAAGCTTTCTTT
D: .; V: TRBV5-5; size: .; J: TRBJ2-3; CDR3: CASSLMGGTDTQYF; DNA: TGTGCCAGCAGCTTGATGGGAGGCACAGATACGCAGTATTTT
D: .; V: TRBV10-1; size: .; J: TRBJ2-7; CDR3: CASTPFQGGEQYF; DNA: TGCGCCAGCACACCATTTCAGGGCGGCGAGCAGTACTTC
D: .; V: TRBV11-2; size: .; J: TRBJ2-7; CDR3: CASSLGVPGEQYF; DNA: TGTGCCAGCAGCTTGGGGGTACCGGGGGAGCAGTACTTC
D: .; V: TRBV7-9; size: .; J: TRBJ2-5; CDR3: CASSYRLGREETQYF; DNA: TGTGCCAGCAGCTACCGTCTGGGGCGCGAAGAGACCCAGTACTTC
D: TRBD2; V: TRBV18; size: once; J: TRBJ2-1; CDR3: CASSHGQRENNEQFF; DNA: TGTGCCAGCTCCCATGGTCAGCGGGAGAACAATGAGCAGTTCTTC
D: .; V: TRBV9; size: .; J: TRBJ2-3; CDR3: CASGRDSTDTQYF; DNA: TGTGCCAGCGGGCGGGATAGCACAGATACGCAGTATTTT
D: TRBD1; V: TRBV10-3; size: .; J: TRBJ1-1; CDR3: CAINTIQGTTNNTEAFF; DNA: TGTGCCATCAATACAATACAGGGGACAACGAATAACACTGAAGCTTTCTTT
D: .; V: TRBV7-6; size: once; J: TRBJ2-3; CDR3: CASSSRGWVADTQYF; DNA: TGTGCCAGCAGCTCCCGAGGATGGGTAGCAGATACGCAGTATTTT
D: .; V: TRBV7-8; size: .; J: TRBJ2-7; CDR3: CASSLDGQGGFYEQYF; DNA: TGTGCCAGCAGCTTAGATGGCCAGGGCGGGTTCTACGAGCAGTACTTC
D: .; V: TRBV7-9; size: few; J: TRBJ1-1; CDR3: CASNPGIANTEAFF; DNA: TGTGCCAGCAATCCGGGGATCGCGAACACTGAAGCTTTCTTT
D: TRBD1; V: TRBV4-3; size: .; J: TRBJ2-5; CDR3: CASSQGVQGAVETQYF; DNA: TGCGCCAGCAGCCAAGGTGTCCAGGGGGCAGTTGAGACCCAGTACTTC
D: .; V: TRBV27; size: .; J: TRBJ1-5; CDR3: CASSSPGSNQPQHF; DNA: TGTGCCAGCAGCTCCCCGGGGAGCAATCAGCCCCAGCATTTT
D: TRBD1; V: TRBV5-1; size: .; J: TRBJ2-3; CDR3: CASSLAAGTGGTDTQYF; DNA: TGCGCCAGCAGCTTGGCTGCCGGGACAGGGGGCACAGATACGCAGTATTTT
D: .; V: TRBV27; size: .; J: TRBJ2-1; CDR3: CASSSNFRNEQFF; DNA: TGTGCCAGCAGTTCGAATTTTAGGAATGAGCAGTTCTTC
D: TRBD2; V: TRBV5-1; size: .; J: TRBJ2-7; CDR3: CASSGGWAGAADEQYF; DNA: TGCGCCAGCAGCGGGGGTTGGGCGGGAGCCGCCGACGAGCAGTACTTC
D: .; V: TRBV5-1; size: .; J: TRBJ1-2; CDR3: CASSVTGTNYGYTF; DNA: TGCGCCAGCAGCGTGACGGGAACTAACTATGGCTACACCTTC
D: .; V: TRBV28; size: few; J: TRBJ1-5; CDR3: CASSLSSIRAQPQHF; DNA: TGTGCCAGCAGTTTATCGAGCATAAGGGCTCAGCCCCAGCATTTT
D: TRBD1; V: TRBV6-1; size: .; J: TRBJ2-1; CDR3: CASSNRGRNEQFF; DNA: TGTGCCAGCAGTAACAGGGGGAGGAATGAGCAGTTCTTC
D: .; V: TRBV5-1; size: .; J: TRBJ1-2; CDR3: CASRTDMNYGYTF; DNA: TGCGCCAGCAGGACTGACATGAACTATGGCTACACCTTC
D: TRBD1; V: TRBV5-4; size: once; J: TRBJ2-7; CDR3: CASMRGQGLSYEQYF; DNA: TGTGCCAGCATGCGTGGACAGGGGCTCTCCTACGAGCAGTACTTC
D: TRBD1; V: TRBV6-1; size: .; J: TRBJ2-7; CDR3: CASSDAPGQTYEQYF; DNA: TGTGCCAGCAGTGATGCTCCGGGACAGACCTACGAGCAGTACTTC
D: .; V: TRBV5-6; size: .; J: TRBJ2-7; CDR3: CASSLAFLGGEQYF; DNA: TGTGCCAGCAGCTTAGCATTCCTCGGAGGCGAGCAGTACTTC
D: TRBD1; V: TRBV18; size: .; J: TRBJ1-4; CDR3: CASSSGTGLEKLFF; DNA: TGTGCCAGCTCCTCCGGGACAGGGCTTGAAAAACTGTTTTTT
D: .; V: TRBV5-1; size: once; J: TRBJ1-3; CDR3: CASSLVVPGAGNTIYF; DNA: TGCGCCAGCAGCTTGGTGGTGCCGGGGGCTGGAAACACCATATATTTT
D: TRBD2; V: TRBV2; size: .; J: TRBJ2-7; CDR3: CASISVSGRAYEQYF; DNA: TGTGCCAGCATCTCAGTAAGCGGGAGGGCCTACGAGCAGTACTTC
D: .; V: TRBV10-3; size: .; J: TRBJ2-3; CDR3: CAISGIAGTDTQYF; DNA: TGTGCCATCAGTGGTATAGCGGGCACAGATACGCAGTATTTT
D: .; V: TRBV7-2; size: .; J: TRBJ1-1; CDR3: CASSLLRTEAFF; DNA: TGTGCCAGCAGCTTATTAAGGACTGAAGCTTTCTTT
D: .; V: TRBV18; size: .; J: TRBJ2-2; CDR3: CASSPRQPNTGELFF; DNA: TGTGCCAGCTCACCAAGGCAGCCGAACACCGGGGAGCTGTTTTTT
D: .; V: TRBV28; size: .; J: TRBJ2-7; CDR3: CASSRKFLYEQYF; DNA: TGTGCCAGCAGTCGAAAGTTCCTCTACGAGCAGTACTTC
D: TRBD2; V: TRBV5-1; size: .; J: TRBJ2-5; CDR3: CASSLLAGHQETQYF; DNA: TGCGCCAGCAGCTTACTAGCGGGCCACCAAGAGACCCAGTACTTC
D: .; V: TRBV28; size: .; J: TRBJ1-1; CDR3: CASSLLDRNTEAFF; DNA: TGTGCCAGCAGTTTACTTGACAGGAACACTGAAGCTTTCTTT
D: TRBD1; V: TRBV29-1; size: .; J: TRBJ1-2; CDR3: CSVDPTSGTGKGYTF; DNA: TGCAGCGTTGACCCCACCTCCGGGACAGGGAAAGGCTACACCTTC
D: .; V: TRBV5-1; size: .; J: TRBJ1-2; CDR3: CASSSGTPAPEGYTF; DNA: TGCGCCAGCAGCTCCGGGACACCCGCACCGGAGGGCTACACCTTC
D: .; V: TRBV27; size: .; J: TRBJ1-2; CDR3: CASSLGETYGYTF; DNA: TGTGCCAGCAGTTTAGGGGAGACCTATGGCTACACCTTC
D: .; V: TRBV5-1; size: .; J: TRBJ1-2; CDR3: CASSSDGNYGYTF; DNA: TGCGCCAGCAGCTCGGACGGGAACTATGGCTACACCTTC